The rows below give T cell receptor beta chains drawn from one sample of a study of shared clonotypes between healthy human individuals. Repertoires were generated with immunoSEQ multiplex PCR, while TCRdb's copy carries only in-frame clones and drops some. The repertoire holds about 490,000 clones, with 70% to 80% as singletons. Sequencing input: PBMCs. Receptors were obtained from a woman aged 40 to 50 in good health. Some clones in this sample may be carry-over from other donors' samples. CDR3s include the opening cysteine and the closing phenylalanine or tryptophan. The order of the fields is V gene, J gene, clone size, D gene, CDR3 length, CDR3 protein, CDR3 DNA. A D gene is named only where the DNA matches it firmly. Clone size appears in some rows only: once, few, many, or a class for an expanded clone.

TRBV19,TRBJ2-7,.,TRBD1,13,CATRRTGLNEQYF,TGTGCCACCCGAAGGACAGGGCTCAACGAGCAGTACTTC
TRBV7-9,TRBJ2-3,.,TRBD1,18,CASSLPMDGTVYLDTQYF,TGTGCCAGCAGCTTGCCAATGGACGGGACAGTTTATTTGGATACGCAGTATTTT
TRBV5-1,TRBJ2-5,.,TRBD2,16,CASSPQTSGRGETQYF,TGCGCCAGCAGCCCCCAAACTAGCGGGAGAGGGGAGACCCAGTACTTC
TRBV7-9,TRBJ1-2,.,.,13,CASSPRVNYGYTF,TGTGCCAGCAGCCCGAGGGTGAACTATGGCTACACCTTC
TRBV27,TRBJ2-7,.,.,14,CASSLRDGTYEQYF,TGTGCCAGCAGTTTACGGGACGGGACCTACGAGCAGTACTTC
TRBV19,TRBJ1-5,many,.,15,CASTSGRSFNQPQHF,TGTGCCAGTACCTCGGGACGGAGTTTCAATCAGCCCCAGCATTTT
TRBV21-1,TRBJ2-7,.,.,14,CASRFSGRAYEQYF,TGTGCCAGCAGATTTAGCGGGAGGGCCTACGAGCAGTACTTC
TRBV11-3,TRBJ1-5,.,TRBD1,18,CASSPRQGVHSSNQPQHF,TGTGCCAGCAGCCCAAGACAGGGGGTCCACTCATCCAATCAGCCCCAGCATTTT
TRBV5-1,TRBJ2-3,.,TRBD2,19,CASSLRTSGRAGVTDTQYF,TGCGCCAGCAGCCTCCGGACTAGCGGGAGGGCGGGGGTCACAGATACGCAGTATTTT
TRBV10-3,TRBJ2-7,few,.,13,CAIAGTASYEQYF,TGTGCCATCGCCGGGACGGCATCCTACGAGCAGTACTTC
TRBV27,TRBJ2-7,.,.,14,CASSPGDSSYEQYF,TGTGCCAGCAGTCCTGGGGATTCCTCCTACGAGCAGTACTTC
TRBV5-6,TRBJ2-5,.,TRBD2,15,CASSRLAGVGETQYF,TGTGCCAGCAGCCGCTTAGCGGGAGTGGGGGAGACCCAGTACTTC
TRBV15,TRBJ2-1,.,TRBD2,16,CATSRERSGGYNEQFF,TGTGCCACCAGCAGGGAAAGGAGCGGGGGTTACAATGAGCAGTTCTTC
TRBV7-2,TRBJ2-5,.,TRBD1,15,CASSLRQGRGETQYF,TGTGCCAGCAGCTTAAGACAGGGGCGCGGAGAGACCCAGTACTTC
TRBV27,TRBJ1-5,.,.,18,CASRTTGVGARINQPQHF,TGTGCCAGCAGAACCACGGGGGTGGGAGCACGCATCAATCAGCCCCAGCATTTT
TRBV7-2,TRBJ2-7,.,.,11,CASSLGTVQYF,TGTGCCAGCAGCTTAGGCACGGTGCAGTACTTC
TRBV7-3,TRBJ1-5,once,TRBD1,13,CASSQQGGQPQHF,TGTGCCAGCAGCCAACAGGGGGGACAGCCCCAGCATTTT
TRBV11-2,TRBJ2-7,once,TRBD2,15,CASSLDPSGSYEQYF,TGTGCCAGCAGCTTAGATCCCAGCGGGAGTTACGAGCAGTACTTC
TRBV30,TRBJ1-1,many,.,13,CAWTRQKDSEAFF,TGTGCCTGGACCAGGCAGAAGGACAGTGAAGCTTTCTTT
TRBV5-1,TRBJ2-7,.,TRBD2,15,CASSLGTSGTYEQYF,TGCGCCAGCAGCTTGGGGACTAGTGGTACCTACGAGCAGTACTTC
TRBV10-3,TRBJ2-2,.,.,16,CAISSRTDSNTGELFF,TGTGCCATCAGTAGCCGGACGGATTCGAACACCGGGGAGCTGTTTTTT
TRBV28,TRBJ2-1,.,TRBD2,15,CASSLVAGGRNEQFF,TGTGCCAGCAGTTTGGTCGCGGGAGGGCGAAATGAGCAGTTCTTC
TRBV6-5,TRBJ1-5,.,.,14,CASSREGGNQPQHF,TGTGCCAGCAGTCGGGAGGGGGGTAATCAGCCCCAGCATTTT
TRBV7-6,TRBJ1-4,.,TRBD1,15,CASSRGQGPFGELFF,TGTGCCAGCAGCCGGGGACAGGGGCCCTTCGGGGAACTGTTTTTT
TRBV6-7,TRBJ2-7,.,TRBD2,16,CASSYSSSGSSDEQYF,TGTGCCAGCAGTTACAGTAGTAGCGGGAGTAGCGACGAGCAGTACTTC
TRBV5-1,TRBJ2-7,.,TRBD1,13,CASSQDRGYEQYF,TGCGCCAGCAGCCAGGACAGGGGCTACGAGCAGTACTTC
TRBV6-1,TRBJ2-7,.,.,13,CASREGGIDEQYF,TGTGCCAGCAGGGAAGGGGGTATAGACGAGCAATACTTC
TRBV7-3,TRBJ2-3,.,TRBD2,16,CASSPRLAGGVDTQYF,TGTGCCAGCAGCCCTCGACTAGCGGGAGGGGTAGATACGCAGTATTTT
TRBV7-3,TRBJ1-4,many,.,12,CASSSPGEKLFF,TGTGCCAGCAGCTCCCCGGGCGAAAAACTGTTTTTT
TRBV11-2,TRBJ1-1,.,.,15,CASNRFQVPNTEAFF,TGTGCCAGCAACCGATTCCAGGTACCGAACACTGAAGCTTTCTTT
TRBV6-1,TRBJ2-3,.,TRBD1,13,CASRGQGPDTQYF,TGTGCCAGCAGGGGACAGGGGCCAGATACGCAGTATTTT
TRBV21-1,TRBJ1-5,.,.,13,CASRRESNQPQHF,TGTGCCAGCCGACGGGAGAGCAATCAGCCCCAGCATTTT
TRBV18,TRBJ1-2,.,.,14,CASSPLEQSYGYTF,TGTGCCAGCTCACCCTTAGAGCAGTCCTATGGCTACACCTTC
TRBV6-5,TRBJ1-1,once,.,15,CASRPDWEGNTEAFF,TGTGCCAGCAGACCCGACTGGGAGGGCAACACTGAAGCTTTCTTT
TRBV7-2,TRBJ2-3,many,.,15,CASSLVSASTDTQYF,TGTGCCAGCAGCTTAGTATCAGCAAGCACAGATACGCAGTATTTT
TRBV7-3,TRBJ1-1,.,.,13,CASSPAGDTEAFF,TGTGCCAGCAGCCCCGCCGGGGACACTGAAGCTTTCTTT
TRBV6-5,TRBJ2-7,.,TRBD1,16,CASSYSLRTGRYEQYF,TGTGCCAGCAGTTACTCGTTGCGGACAGGGCGCTACGAGCAGTACTTC
TRBV7-9,TRBJ1-4,.,.,11,CASSPNEKLFF,TGTGCCAGCAGCCCCAATGAAAAACTGTTTTTT
TRBV7-8,TRBJ2-3,many,.,16,CASSGAGGRTADTQYF,TGTGCCAGCAGCGGGGCCGGGGGGCGAACGGCAGATACGCAGTATTTT
TRBV9,TRBJ2-7,.,.,15,CASSPRVGSDGEQYF,TGTGCCAGCAGCCCCAGGGTCGGCTCAGATGGGGAGCAGTACTTC
TRBV6-4,TRBJ2-3,.,.,16,CASSDSGTSGPDTQYF,TGTGCCAGCAGTGACAGTGGAACAAGCGGACCAGATACGCAGTATTTT
TRBV5-1,TRBJ2-1,.,TRBD2,15,CASSLGPSGTNEQFF,TGCGCCAGCAGCTTGGGGCCTAGCGGGACCAATGAGCAGTTCTTC
TRBV6-1,TRBJ2-7,.,.,14,CASTLDGYWYEQYF,TGTGCCAGCACCCTCGACGGCTACTGGTACGAGCAGTACTTC
TRBV7-8,TRBJ1-4,.,.,14,CASSLGRINEKLFF,TGTGCCAGCAGCCTGGGACGGATTAATGAAAAACTGTTTTTT
TRBV30,TRBJ2-7,.,.,14,CAWSAPGAIYEQYF,TGTGCCTGGAGTGCCCCAGGGGCTATCTACGAGCAGTACTTC
TRBV7-9,TRBJ2-7,.,TRBD2,15,CASSPGLAGAYEQYF,TGTGCCAGCAGCCCGGGACTAGCGGGAGCCTACGAGCAGTACTTC
TRBV6-5,TRBJ2-3,.,TRBD1,14,CASRFAGGRDTQYF,TGTGCCAGCAGGTTCGCAGGGGGCAGAGATACGCAGTATTTT
TRBV4-1,TRBJ2-1,.,TRBD2,17,CASSQVDLGLATGEQFF,TGCGCCAGCAGCCAAGTGGATCTGGGACTAGCTACCGGTGAGCAGTTCTTC